The 21 T cell receptor beta chains below come from one sample, sequenced in a study of breast tumors, draining lymph nodes, adjacent tissues. A single record per CDR3 protein comes from TCRdb applying MiXCR to the multiplex PCR reads. In the table there are approximately 11,000 distinct CDR3 sequences, roughly 35% of which are singletons. The sample was breast tumor tissue. The receptor set was obtained from a female donor with breast cancer. Some clones in this sample may be carry-over from other donors' samples.

This rearrangement joins TRBV6-1 to TRBJ1-2; D not certain. Germline CDR1 reads MNHNS; CDR2 reads SASEGT. The length of the CDR3 is 14 residues. Trimming stripped 8 bases from V and 4 bases from J, with 17 bases between. Written as DNA, the CDR3 is TGTGCCAGCGGAGAGGGTATCGGACCCTATGGCTACACCTTC. It translates to CASGEGIGPYGYTF.

CDR3 in DNA: TGTGCCAGCAGGGACTTAATCTCCTACGAGCAGTACTTC. This codes for CASRDLISYEQYF. The chain has TRBV6-5 and TRBJ2-7; weak D call: TRBD2 (5 bases). Germline assignment: CDR1 MNHEY and CDR2 SVGAGI. The CDR3 spans 13 residues. The V end was cut by 6 bases, the J end by 0 bases, with 9 bases between.

This clonotype is deemed medium-sized. CDR3: CSVDGLPEGTDTQYF. CDR3 DNA sequence: TGCAGCGTTGATGGGCTCCCGGAGGGCACAGATACGCAGTATTTT. This chain links TRBV29-1 with TRBJ2-3, with a tentative D call TRBD2 (5 bases). Germline V CDR1 and CDR2: SQVTM, ANQGSEA. V lost 3 bases, J lost 1 base, and 14 bases lay in between. There are 15 residues in the CDR3.

The chain uses TRBV7-3 and TRBJ2-7; no clear D gene. The CDR3 has 11 residues. V dropped 8 bases and J dropped 5 bases, with 10 bases sitting between them. Germline loops: CDR1 SGHTA, CDR2 FQGTGA. CDR3 sequence: CASERVHEQYF. The CDR3 DNA reads TGTGCCAGCGAAAGGGTGCACGAGCAGTACTTC. The full variable domain, rest sourced from reference TRBV7-3 and TRBJ2-7, is GAGVSQTPSNKVTEKGKYVELRCDPISGHTALYWYRQSLGQGPEFLIYFQGTGAADDSGLPNDRFFAVRPEGSVSTLKIQRTERGDSAVYLCASERVHEQYFGPGTRLTVT.

CDR3 in DNA: TGTGCCAGCAGCCAATCGGACAGGGAATTTTCCTACAATGAGCAGTTCTTC. Translation: CASSQSDREFSYNEQFF. The chain employs TRBV4-2 and TRBJ2-1, with TRBD1 matching 8 bases. Trimming cost V 2 bases and J 1 base; bases outside gene matches: 7. CDR3 length equals 17 residues. Per the germline V gene, CDR1 is LGHNA and CDR2 is YNFKEQ.

A note on this clonotype: No conserved phenylalanine or tryptophan ends this CDR3, so it is likely a read error. The DNA is left out, because the CDR3 cannot be placed on it with certainty; the CDR3 is given as TCRdb lists it. J is TRBJ2-1 and V is TRBV7-2; the table's D call, TRBD2, has no DNA check behind it. The CDR3 numbers 16 amino acids, ends counted. Germline values: CDR1 SGHTA, CDR2 FQGNSA. The CDR3 sequence: CASRPTSGGGQNEQLL.

This clonotype is deemed medium-sized. The J gene is TRBJ2-1, the V gene TRBV9; D is undetermined. Trimming shortened V by 4 bases and J by 2 bases, and 13 bases separated the two germline ends. Germline lookup yields CDR1 SGDLS and CDR2 YYNGEE. The CDR3 runs 15 residues. The DNA for the CDR3 is TGTGCCAGCAGCTTACAGACAACCACCTACAATGAGCAGTTCTTC. Residues: CASSLQTTTYNEQFF.

Points on this clonotype: Since a much larger clone is just one base distant, this may be a read error. This rearrangement joins TRBV3-1 to TRBJ2-3; D is undetermined. The CDR3 contains 16 residues. V lost 5 bases and J 2 bases, leaving 17 bases between the germline ends. CDR1 LGHDT and CDR2 YNNKEL come from the germline V gene (reference sequence). The CDR3 nucleotides read TGTGCCAGCAGCTCTTACTCACGAGGAATCACAGATACGCAGTATTTT. Translation: CASSSYSRGITDTQYF.

The sample holds many counts of this clonotype. CDR3 protein: CATSDFRGPGVKKETQYF. Here the CDR3 DNA reads TGTGCCACCAGTGATTTTCGGGGACCGGGAGTAAAAAAAGAGACCCAGTACTTC. The chain is built from TRBV24-1 and TRBJ2-5; D might be TRBD2 (6 bases). V was trimmed by 1 base and J by 3 bases, leaving 20 bases between them. Germline CDR1 KGHDR, CDR2 SFDVKD. CDR3 size: 18 residues.

Sample share makes this clonotype medium-sized. The chain links TRBV7-9 to TRBJ2-3, with D possibly being TRBD1 or TRBD2 (6 bases each). The germline CDR1 and CDR2 sequences are SEHNR and FQNEAQ (reference sequence). Trimming took 5 bases from V and 3 from J, leaving 18 bases between them. The CDR3 consists of 16 residues. The CDR3 sequence: CASSQYRGGWTDTQYF. Written as DNA, the CDR3 is TGTGCCAGCAGCCAGTATCGAGGGGGGTGGACAGATACGCAGTATTTT.

On this clonotype: With a much larger clone just one base away, this may be a read error. This chain links TRBV7-8 with TRBJ2-5; 13 bases map to TRBD2. Germline values: CDR1 SGHVS, CDR2 FQNEAQ. This CDR3 has 14 amino acids. The CDR3 loop reads CASSGTSGVETQCF. The CDR3 coding sequence is TGTGCCAGCAGCGGGACTAGCGGGGTGGAGACCCAGTGCTTC.

A single count supports this clonotype. Because the CDR3 is missing its conserved closing phenylalanine or tryptophan, this is likely a read error. The chain's CDR3 is CSVGRTSVSSTDRQYL. The CDR3 DNA follows: TGCAGCGTGGGCCGGACTAGCGTCTCTAGCACAGATAGGCAGTATCTT. This sequence joins TRBV29-1 and TRBJ2-3; 9 bases line up with TRBD2. CDR1 and CDR2 (germline): SQVTM, ANQGSEA. The CDR3 has 16 amino acids.

The chain links TRBV6-5 to TRBJ2-6; D is ambiguous. The CDR3 contains 15 residues. Trimming took off 2 bases at V and 5 bases at J, with 10 bases between the two ends. Germline lookup yields CDR1 MNHEY and CDR2 SVGAGI. CDR3 coding DNA: TGTGCCAGCAGTTACCTTCCCGGCAGGGCCAACGTCCTGACTTTC. It translates to CASSYLPGRANVLTF.

This clonotype ranks as medium-sized. The chain has TRBV10-2 and TRBJ1-3, with D unclear. Germline CDR1 reads WSHSY; CDR2 reads SAAADI. The CDR3 has 12 residues. Trimming left V 7 bases short and J 2 bases short, with 6 bases between. The CDR3 here is CASKAAGNTIYF. CDR3 nucleotide sequence: TGCGCCAGCAAGGCCGCTGGAAACACCATATATTTT.

This clonotype ranks as medium-sized. The chain recombines TRBV9 with TRBJ1-5; 7 bases line up with TRBD1. Germline V gives CDR1 SGDLS, CDR2 YYNGEE. V trimming: 3 bases; J trimming: 5 bases; junction bases outside the gene matches: 14. This CDR3 has 17 amino acids. Here the CDR3 DNA reads TGTGCCAGCAGCGGAGGGGACAGTACGGATGAGGATCAGCCCCAGCATTTT. Translation: CASSGGDSTDEDQPQHF.

The chain employs TRBV11-2 and TRBJ1-1, with 9 bases lining up with TRBD1. With 5 bases clipped from V and 0 bases from J, the junction kept 10 bases outside the gene matches. CDR3 length: 17 amino acids. Germline-derived CDR1 and CDR2 are SGHAT and FQNNGV. The CDR3 coding sequence is TGTGCCAGCAGCCCCCTCGGGACAGGGCCCTTGAACACTGAAGCTTTCTTT. It is translated as CASSPLGTGPLNTEAFF.

This clonotype has ten or more counts. The rearrangement uses TRBV6-2 or TRBV6-3 and TRBJ2-7; maybe TRBD1 (5 bases). Per germline, CDR1 MNHEY and CDR2 SVGEGT. This CDR3 is 14 amino acids long. The V end lost 6 bases, the J end lost 3 bases, and 15 bases lay between the germline ends. The CDR3 DNA reads as TGTGCCAGCAGACCGTTGGGGCGGAGCTACGAGCAGTACTTC. Encoded protein: CASRPLGRSYEQYF.

With respect to this clonotype: It may be a read error: a sequence one base away is much more abundant. V gene TRBV28 combines with J gene TRBJ2-3; no clear D gene. This CDR3 has 14 amino acids. V lost 3 bases, J lost 1 base, and 8 bases lay in between. From germline, CDR1 is MDHEN and CDR2 SYDVKM. The CDR3 is CASSFLIGTDTQYF. The CDR3, as DNA: TGTGCCAGCAGTTTCCTTATCGGCACAGATACGCAGTATTTT.

This clonotype was recorded a few times. Germline is not matched at one junction end, which may reflect a read error. The rearrangement joins TRBV27 to TRBJ2-2, with D possibly being TRBD2 (7 bases). There are 17 residues in the CDR3. Germline V CDR1 and CDR2: MNHEY, SMNVEV (reference sequence). CDR3 bases: TGTGCCAGCAGTTTTATCCGGTCGGGACTTGACACCGGGGGGCTGCTTTTT. It is translated as CASSFIRSGLDTGGLLF.

CDR3 bases: TGTGCCAGCAGCTTAGCGGGGGGGGACACCGGGGAGCTGTTTTTT. It codes for CASSLAGGDTGELFF. V is TRBV7-2 and J is TRBJ2-2; 7 positions agree with TRBD2. This CDR3 region has 15 residues. Germline loops: CDR1 SGHTA, CDR2 FQGNSA. Trimming at V came to 0 bases and at J to 3 bases, leaving 1 base not matched to a gene.

This clonotype was counted once. The rearrangement links TRBV7-8 to TRBJ2-7, with D possibly being TRBD2 (6 bases). The CDR3 length is 14 residues. Germline V CDR1 and CDR2: SGHVS, FQNEAQ. V dropped 5 bases and J dropped 3 bases, with 14 bases sitting between them. The CDR3 DNA follows: TGTGCCAGCAGCGAACTAGCTTTGGGCTACGAGCAGTACTTC. This codes for CASSELALGYEQYF.